Following are 7 T cell receptor beta chains from one sample sequenced in a study of cytomegalovirus exposure and HLA in healthy donors. The PCR employed 60 Vbeta primers together with 13 Jbeta primers. Only in-frame clones appear in the TCRdb table, and some are missing; sequencing was by immunoSEQ multiplex PCR. The repertoire holds under 200,000 clones, with around 77% as singletons. Sequencing was performed on PBMCs. Receptor source: a man aged 40-55 years in good health and CMV-seronegative.

The V and J genes are TRBV6-5 and TRBJ2-2, with TRBD2 as a possible D gene (5 bases). Germline CDR1 MNHEY, CDR2 SVGAGI. The CDR3 has 15 residues. V dropped 8 bases and J dropped 4 bases, with 17 bases sitting between them. This CDR3 reads CASGDSSRFTGELFF. The CDR3 nucleotides are TGTGCCAGCGGGGATTCTAGCCGCTTCACCGGGGAGCTGTTTTTT.

V usage is TRBV27 and J usage is TRBJ1-4; 9 bases align to TRBD1. Per the germline V gene, CDR1 is MNHEY and CDR2 is SMNVEV (reference sequence). The CDR3 has 14 amino acids. Trimming took 4 bases from V and 10 from J; bases not matched to a gene: 7. CDR3 amino acids: CASSSRTGVGKLFF. The DNA of the CDR3 is TGTGCCAGCAGTTCCCGGACAGGGGTAGGAAAACTGTTTTTT.

This chain connects TRBV5-1 to TRBJ1-3, with 9 bases aligning to TRBD1. The CDR3 is made up of 17 amino acids. The trim removed 4 bases at V and 1 base at J, leaving 9 bases unmatched. Germline V gives CDR1 SGHRS, CDR2 YFSETQ. The CDR3 protein is CASSPGQGKLSGNTIYF. The CDR3 DNA sequence: TGCGCCAGCAGCCCCGGACAGGGGAAATTATCTGGAAACACCATATATTTT.

The chain combines TRBV5-1 with TRBJ1-1, with 7 positions matching TRBD1. CDR3 length equals 14 residues. Germline V gene lookup returns CDR1 SGHRS and CDR2 YFSETQ. Unmatched junction bases numbered 6, after V lost 4 bases and J lost 3 bases. The CDR3 is CASSATGEDTEAFF. The CDR3 DNA sequence: TGCGCCAGCAGCGCAACAGGGGAGGACACTGAAGCTTTCTTT.

Concerning this clone itself: This specimen includes other DNA sequences encoding the same CDR3. This rearrangement joins TRBV9 to TRBJ2-1, with 12 bases identical to TRBD2. Per the germline V gene, CDR1 is SGDLS and CDR2 is YYNGEE. The CDR3 runs to 16 residues. Germline trimming cut 4 bases from V and 7 bases from J; bases unmatched to any gene: 9. CDR3 in DNA: TGTGCCAGCAGCTCCCGGACTAGCGGGACAAGGAATGAGCAGTTCTTC. This gives the protein CASSSRTSGTRNEQFF.

This sequence joins TRBV18 and TRBJ1-3; tentative D call: TRBD1 (6 bases). With 6 bases removed from V and 2 bases from J, the gap between germline ends came to 14 bases. The germline gives CDR1 KGHSH, CDR2 LQKENI. CDR3 length equals 15 residues. As DNA, the CDR3 is TGTGCCAGCTCCCCCGGGGACAATCCTGGAAACACCATATATTTT. This gives the protein CASSPGDNPGNTIYF.

The J gene is TRBJ2-5, the V gene TRBV4-1, with 10 positions matching TRBD1. The V and J ends lost 2 bases and 3 bases, in that order; junction bases with no gene match: 6. Germline CDR1 MGHRA, CDR2 YSYEKL. The CDR3 has 16 residues. The CDR3 here is CASSQPWGTGEETQYF. The CDR3 DNA reads as TGCGCCAGCAGCCAACCATGGGGGACAGGGGAAGAGACCCAGTACTTC.